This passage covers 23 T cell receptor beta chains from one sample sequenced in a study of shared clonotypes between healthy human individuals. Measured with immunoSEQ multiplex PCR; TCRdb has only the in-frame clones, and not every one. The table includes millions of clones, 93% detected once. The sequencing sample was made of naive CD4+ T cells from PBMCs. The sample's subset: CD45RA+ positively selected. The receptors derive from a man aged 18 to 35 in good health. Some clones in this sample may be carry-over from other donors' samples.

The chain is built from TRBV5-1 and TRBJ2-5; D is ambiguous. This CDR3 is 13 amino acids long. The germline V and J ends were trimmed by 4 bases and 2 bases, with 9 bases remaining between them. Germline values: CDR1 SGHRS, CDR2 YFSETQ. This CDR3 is CASSLLSQETQYF. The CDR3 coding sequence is TGCGCCAGCAGCCTCTTATCTCAAGAGACCCAGTACTTC.

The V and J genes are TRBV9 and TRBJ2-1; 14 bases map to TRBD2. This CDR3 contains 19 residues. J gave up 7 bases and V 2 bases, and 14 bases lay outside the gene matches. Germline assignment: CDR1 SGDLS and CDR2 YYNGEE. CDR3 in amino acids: CASSVTGTSGSGGRNEQFF. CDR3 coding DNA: TGTGCCAGCAGCGTTACCGGGACTAGCGGGAGCGGGGGTAGGAATGAGCAGTTCTTC.

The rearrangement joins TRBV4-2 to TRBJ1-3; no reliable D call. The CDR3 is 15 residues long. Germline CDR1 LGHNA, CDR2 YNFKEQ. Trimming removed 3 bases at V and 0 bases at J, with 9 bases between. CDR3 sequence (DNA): TGTGCCAGCAGCCAGTATCAGATCTCTGGAAACACCATATATTTT. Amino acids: CASSQYQISGNTIYF.

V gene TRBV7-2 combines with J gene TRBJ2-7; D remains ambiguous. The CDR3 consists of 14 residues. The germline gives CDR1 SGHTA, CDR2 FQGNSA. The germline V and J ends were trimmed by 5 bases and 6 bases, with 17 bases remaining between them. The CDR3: CASSHLDWGSEQYF. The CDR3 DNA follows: TGTGCCAGCAGCCACTTAGACTGGGGAAGCGAGCAGTACTTC.

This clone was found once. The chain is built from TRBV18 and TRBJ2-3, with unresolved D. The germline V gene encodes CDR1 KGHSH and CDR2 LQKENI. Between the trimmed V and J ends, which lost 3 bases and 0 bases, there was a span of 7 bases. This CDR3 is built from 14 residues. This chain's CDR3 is CASSPRPSTDTQYF. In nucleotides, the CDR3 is TGTGCCAGCTCACCGCGCCCCAGCACAGATACGCAGTATTTT.

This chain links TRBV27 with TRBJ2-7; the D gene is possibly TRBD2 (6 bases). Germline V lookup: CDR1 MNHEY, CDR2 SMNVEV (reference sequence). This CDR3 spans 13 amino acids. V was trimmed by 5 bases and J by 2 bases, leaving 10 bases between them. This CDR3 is CASSDGLTYEQYF. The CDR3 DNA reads TGTGCCAGCAGTGACGGACTAACCTACGAGCAGTACTTC.

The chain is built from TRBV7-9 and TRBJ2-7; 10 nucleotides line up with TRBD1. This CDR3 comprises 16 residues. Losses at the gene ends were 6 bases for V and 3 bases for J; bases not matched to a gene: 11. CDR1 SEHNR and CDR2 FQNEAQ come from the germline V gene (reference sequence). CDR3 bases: TGTGCCAGCAGTCAATTCCGGGACAGGGGATTCTACGAGCAGTACTTC. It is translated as CASSQFRDRGFYEQYF.

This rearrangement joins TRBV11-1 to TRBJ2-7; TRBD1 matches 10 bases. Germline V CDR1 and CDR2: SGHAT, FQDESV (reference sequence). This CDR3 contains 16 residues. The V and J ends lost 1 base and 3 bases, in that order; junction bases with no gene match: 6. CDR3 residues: CASSLGRTGGVYEQYF. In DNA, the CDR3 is TGTGCCAGCAGCTTAGGCCGGACAGGGGGAGTCTACGAGCAGTACTTC.

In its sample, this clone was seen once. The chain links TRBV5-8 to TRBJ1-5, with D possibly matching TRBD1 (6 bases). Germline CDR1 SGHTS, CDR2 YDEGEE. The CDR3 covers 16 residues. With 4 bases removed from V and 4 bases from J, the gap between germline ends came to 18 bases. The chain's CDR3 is CASSHTRATGNQPQHF. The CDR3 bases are TGTGCCAGCAGCCACACCCGGGCCACAGGGAATCAGCCCCAGCATTTT.

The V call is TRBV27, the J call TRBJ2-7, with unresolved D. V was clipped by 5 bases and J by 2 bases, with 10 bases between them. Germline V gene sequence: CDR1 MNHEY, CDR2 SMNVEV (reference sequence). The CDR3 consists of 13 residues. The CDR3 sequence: CASSPTWAYEQYF. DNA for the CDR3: TGTGCCAGCAGTCCTACCTGGGCCTACGAGCAGTACTTC.

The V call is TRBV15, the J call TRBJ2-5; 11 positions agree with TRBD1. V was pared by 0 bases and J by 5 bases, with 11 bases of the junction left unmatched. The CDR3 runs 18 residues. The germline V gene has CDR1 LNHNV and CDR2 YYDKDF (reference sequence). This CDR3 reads CATSRELPGQGARETQYF. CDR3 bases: TGTGCCACCAGCAGAGAGTTACCAGGACAGGGGGCCCGGGAGACCCAGTACTTC.

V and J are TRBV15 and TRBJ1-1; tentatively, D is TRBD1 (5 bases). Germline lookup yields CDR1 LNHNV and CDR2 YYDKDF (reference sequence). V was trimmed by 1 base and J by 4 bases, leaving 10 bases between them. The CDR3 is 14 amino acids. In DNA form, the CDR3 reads TGTGCCACCAGCAGAGGACTCGGGGGCACTGAAGCTTTCTTT. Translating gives CATSRGLGGTEAFF. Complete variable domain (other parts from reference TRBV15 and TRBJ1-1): DAMVIQNPRYQVTQFGKPVTLSCSQTLNHNVMYWYQQKSSQAPKLLFHYYDKDFNNEADTPDNFQSRRPNTSFCFLDIRSPGLGDTAMYLCATSRGLGGTEAFFGQGTRLTVV.

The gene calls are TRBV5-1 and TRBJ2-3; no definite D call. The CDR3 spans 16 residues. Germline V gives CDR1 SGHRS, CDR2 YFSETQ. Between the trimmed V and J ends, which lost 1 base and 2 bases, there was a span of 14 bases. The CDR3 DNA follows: TGCGCCAGCAGCTTGTCCCCTACCGCAAACACAGATACGCAGTATTTT. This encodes CASSLSPTANTDTQYF. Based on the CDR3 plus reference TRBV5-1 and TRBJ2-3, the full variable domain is KAGVTQTPRYLIKTRGQQVTLSCSPISGHRSVSWYQQTPGQGLQFLFEYFSETQRNKGNFPGRFSGRQFSNSRSEMNVSTLELGDSALYLCASSLSPTANTDTQYFGPGTRLTVL.

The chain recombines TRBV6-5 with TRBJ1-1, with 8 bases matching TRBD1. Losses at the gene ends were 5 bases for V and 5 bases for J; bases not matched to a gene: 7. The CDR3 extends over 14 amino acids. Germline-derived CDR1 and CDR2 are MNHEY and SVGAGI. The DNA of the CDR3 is TGTGCCAGCAGTCGTGGACAGGGAGATACTGAAGCTTTCTTT. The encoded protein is CASSRGQGDTEAFF.

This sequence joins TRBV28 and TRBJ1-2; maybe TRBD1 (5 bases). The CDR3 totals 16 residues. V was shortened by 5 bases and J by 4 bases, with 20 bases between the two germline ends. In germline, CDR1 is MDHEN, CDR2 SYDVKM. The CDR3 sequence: CASSPPGGQRGYGYTF. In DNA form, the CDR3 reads TGTGCCAGCAGTCCCCCCGGCGGGCAGAGGGGCTATGGCTACACCTTC.

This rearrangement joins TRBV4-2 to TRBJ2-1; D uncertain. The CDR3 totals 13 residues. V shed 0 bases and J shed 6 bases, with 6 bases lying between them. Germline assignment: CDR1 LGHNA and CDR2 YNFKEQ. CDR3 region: CASSQDNSNEQFF. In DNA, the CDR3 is TGTGCCAGCAGCCAAGACAACTCCAATGAGCAGTTCTTC.

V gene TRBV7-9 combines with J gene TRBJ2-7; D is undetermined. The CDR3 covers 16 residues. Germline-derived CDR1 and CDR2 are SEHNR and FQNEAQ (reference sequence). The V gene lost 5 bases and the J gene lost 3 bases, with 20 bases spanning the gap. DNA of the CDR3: TGTGCCAGCAGCCGTCGCTCCCGCAGCACCTACTACGAGCAGTACTTC. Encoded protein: CASSRRSRSTYYEQYF.

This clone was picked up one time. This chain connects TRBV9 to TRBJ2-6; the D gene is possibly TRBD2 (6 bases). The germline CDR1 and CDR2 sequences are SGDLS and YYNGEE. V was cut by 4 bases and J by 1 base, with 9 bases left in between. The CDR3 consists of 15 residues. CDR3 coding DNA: TGTGCCAGCAGCAGCGGAGGGTCTGGGGCCAACGTCCTGACTTTC. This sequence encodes CASSSGGSGANVLTF.

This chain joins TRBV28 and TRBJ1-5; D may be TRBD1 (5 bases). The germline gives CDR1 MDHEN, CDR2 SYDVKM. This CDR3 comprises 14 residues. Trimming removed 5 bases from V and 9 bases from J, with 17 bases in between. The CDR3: CASSPNDRGRPQHF. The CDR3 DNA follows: TGTGCCAGCAGTCCCAACGACCGGGGGAGGCCCCAGCATTTT.

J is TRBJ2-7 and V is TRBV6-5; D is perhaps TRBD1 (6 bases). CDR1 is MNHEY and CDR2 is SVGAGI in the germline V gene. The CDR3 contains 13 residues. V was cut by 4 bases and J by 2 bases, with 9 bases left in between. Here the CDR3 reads CASSLNRAYEQYF. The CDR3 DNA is TGTGCCAGCAGTTTAAACAGGGCCTACGAGCAGTACTTC.

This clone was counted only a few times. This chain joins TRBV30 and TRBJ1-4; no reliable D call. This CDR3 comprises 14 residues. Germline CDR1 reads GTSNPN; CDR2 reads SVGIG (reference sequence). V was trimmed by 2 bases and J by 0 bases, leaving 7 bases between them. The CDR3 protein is CAWSRGSTNEKLFF. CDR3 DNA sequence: TGTGCCTGGAGTCGTGGATCAACTAATGAAAAACTGTTTTTT.

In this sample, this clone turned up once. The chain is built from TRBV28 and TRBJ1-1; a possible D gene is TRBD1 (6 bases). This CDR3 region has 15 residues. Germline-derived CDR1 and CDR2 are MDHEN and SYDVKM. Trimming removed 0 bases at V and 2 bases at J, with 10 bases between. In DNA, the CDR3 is TGTGCCAGCAGTTTATGGGGGGACACCAACACTGAAGCTTTCTTT. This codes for CASSLWGDTNTEAFF.

In nucleotides, the CDR3 is TGTGCCAGCAGTGATTTAGGGGGACAGCTCCTTACCTACGAGCAGTACTTC. Protein sequence: CASSDLGGQLLTYEQYF. This chain uses TRBV6-1 with TRBJ2-7; 7 bases align to TRBD1. The junction had 13 bases not matched to a gene; V was cut back by 3 bases and J by 2 bases. The length of the CDR3 is 17 residues. In germline, CDR1 is MNHNS, CDR2 SASEGT.